Listed below are T cell receptor beta chains from one sample, sequenced in a study of T cells in Graves' hyperthyroidism and ophthalmopathy. Via MiXCR, TCRdb re-called the multiplex PCR reads, giving one row per CDR3 protein. The sample has 500,000 to 750,000 distinct CDR3 sequences, about 15% seen once. Source material: blood. All receptors derive from a woman aged 25 to 39 with Graves' hyperthyroidism. The CDR3 runs from the conserved cysteine through the conserved F or W.

cdr3_aa: CAISGSSGSSDEQFF
v_call: TRBV10-3
j_call: TRBJ2-1

cdr3_aa: CASSYSLLSSYNEQFF
v_call: TRBV6-2/TRBV6-3
j_call: TRBJ2-1

cdr3_aa: CTSSLQFLGLAGRTEQYF
v_call: TRBV28
j_call: TRBJ2-7

cdr3_aa: CSLFGQTEQFF
v_call: TRBV20-1
j_call: TRBJ2-1

cdr3_aa: CASSLLARNPEAFF
v_call: TRBV7-9
j_call: TRBJ1-1

cdr3_aa: CASSASGPSSHEQYF
v_call: TRBV7-9
j_call: TRBJ2-7

cdr3_aa: CASSPHRGLLEAFF
v_call: TRBV18
j_call: TRBJ1-1

cdr3_aa: CASSPGTYENTGELFF
v_call: TRBV28
j_call: TRBJ2-2

cdr3_aa: CAWSVSSGRTDTQYF
v_call: TRBV30
j_call: TRBJ2-3

cdr3_aa: CASSATSGRLQDGELFF
v_call: TRBV9
j_call: TRBJ2-2

cdr3_aa: CASSSGGEGPQETQYF
v_call: TRBV7-9
j_call: TRBJ2-5

cdr3_aa: CASGFPASGSPDTQYF
v_call: TRBV7-2
j_call: TRBJ2-3

cdr3_aa: CSARTSGSSNTQYF
v_call: TRBV20-1
j_call: TRBJ2-3

cdr3_aa: CASSFGTREVGYTF
v_call: TRBV7-9
j_call: TRBJ1-2

cdr3_aa: CASKGQGGLPHFSVNSPLHF
v_call: TRBV10-1
j_call: TRBJ1-6

cdr3_aa: CASSWDLLGGNEQFF
v_call: TRBV5-1
j_call: TRBJ2-1

cdr3_aa: CASSYRLAGGPVGDTQYF
v_call: TRBV12-3/TRBV12-4
j_call: TRBJ2-3

cdr3_aa: CAWDRGEEQYF
v_call: TRBV30
j_call: TRBJ2-7

cdr3_aa: CASTLANTGELFF
v_call: TRBV12-3/TRBV12-4
j_call: TRBJ2-2

cdr3_aa: CSAEGYGGSYGYTF
v_call: TRBV20-1
j_call: TRBJ1-2

cdr3_aa: CASRGGEEGWSYEQYF
v_call: TRBV2
j_call: TRBJ2-7

cdr3_aa: CATSSGTGKSTDTQYF
v_call: TRBV24-1
j_call: TRBJ2-3

cdr3_aa: CASMGQEETQYF
v_call: TRBV5-1
j_call: TRBJ2-5

cdr3_aa: CSVDGTYDQETQYF
v_call: TRBV29-1
j_call: TRBJ2-5

cdr3_aa: CASSCSRREYEQYF
v_call: TRBV6-5
j_call: TRBJ2-7

cdr3_aa: CASRWSGRALTDTQYF
v_call: TRBV2
j_call: TRBJ2-3

cdr3_aa: CSARDLQGGPYEQYF
v_call: TRBV20-1
j_call: TRBJ2-7

cdr3_aa: CASSYGTSGSKSYNEQFF
v_call: TRBV5-1
j_call: TRBJ2-1

cdr3_aa: CASSIRKEKLFF
v_call: TRBV19
j_call: TRBJ1-4

cdr3_aa: CASSYSPGTSGIGGNEQFF
v_call: TRBV6-5
j_call: TRBJ2-1

cdr3_aa: CASSFQPGNEQFF
v_call: TRBV28
j_call: TRBJ2-1

cdr3_aa: CAISDVDGTDTQYF
v_call: TRBV10-3
j_call: TRBJ2-3

cdr3_aa: CASSPFRGDADTQYF
v_call: TRBV6-1
j_call: TRBJ2-3